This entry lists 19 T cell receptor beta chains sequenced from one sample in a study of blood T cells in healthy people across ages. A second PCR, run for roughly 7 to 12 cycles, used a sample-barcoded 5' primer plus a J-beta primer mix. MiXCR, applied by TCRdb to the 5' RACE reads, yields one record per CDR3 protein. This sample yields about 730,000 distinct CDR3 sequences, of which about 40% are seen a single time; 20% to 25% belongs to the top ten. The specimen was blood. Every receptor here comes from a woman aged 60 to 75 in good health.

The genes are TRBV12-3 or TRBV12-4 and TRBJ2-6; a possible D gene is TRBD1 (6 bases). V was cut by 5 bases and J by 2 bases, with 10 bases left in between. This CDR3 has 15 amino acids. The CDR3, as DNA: TGTGCCAGCAGTATCGGACAGCCTGGGGCCAACGTCCTGACTTTC. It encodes CASSIGQPGANVLTF.

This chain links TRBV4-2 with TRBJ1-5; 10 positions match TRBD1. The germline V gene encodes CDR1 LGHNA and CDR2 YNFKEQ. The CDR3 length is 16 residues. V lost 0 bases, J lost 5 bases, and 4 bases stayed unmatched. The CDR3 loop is CASSQDVGQGDQPQHF. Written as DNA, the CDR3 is TGTGCCAGCAGCCAAGATGTAGGACAGGGGGATCAGCCCCAGCATTTT.

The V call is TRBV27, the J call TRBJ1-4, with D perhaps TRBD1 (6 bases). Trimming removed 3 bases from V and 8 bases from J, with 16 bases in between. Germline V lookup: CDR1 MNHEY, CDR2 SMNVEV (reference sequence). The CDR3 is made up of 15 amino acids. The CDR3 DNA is TGTGCCAGCAGTTTTCGGGGGGCGCTGAACGAAAAACTGTTTTTT. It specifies CASSFRGALNEKLFF.

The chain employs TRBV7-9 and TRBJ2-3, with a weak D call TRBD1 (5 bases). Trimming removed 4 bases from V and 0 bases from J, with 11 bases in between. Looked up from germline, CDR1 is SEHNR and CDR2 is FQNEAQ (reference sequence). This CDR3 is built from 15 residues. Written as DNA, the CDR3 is TGTGCCAGCAGCTCATCGACAGCTAGCACAGATACGCAGTATTTT. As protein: CASSSSTASTDTQYF.

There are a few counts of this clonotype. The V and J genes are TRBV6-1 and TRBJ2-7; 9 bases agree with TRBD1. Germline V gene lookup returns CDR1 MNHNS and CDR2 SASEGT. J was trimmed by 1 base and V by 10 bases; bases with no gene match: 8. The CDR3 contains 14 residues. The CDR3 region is CATRPGTGSYEQYF. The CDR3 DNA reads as TGTGCCACCCGACCCGGGACAGGGTCCTACGAGCAGTACTTC.

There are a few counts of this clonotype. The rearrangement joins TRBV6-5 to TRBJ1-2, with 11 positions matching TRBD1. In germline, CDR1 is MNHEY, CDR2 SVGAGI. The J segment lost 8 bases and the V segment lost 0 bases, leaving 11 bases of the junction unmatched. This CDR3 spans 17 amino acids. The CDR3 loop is CASSYSTRGQGAYGYTF. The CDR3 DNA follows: TGTGCCAGCAGTTACTCGACTCGAGGACAGGGGGCATACGGCTACACCTTC.

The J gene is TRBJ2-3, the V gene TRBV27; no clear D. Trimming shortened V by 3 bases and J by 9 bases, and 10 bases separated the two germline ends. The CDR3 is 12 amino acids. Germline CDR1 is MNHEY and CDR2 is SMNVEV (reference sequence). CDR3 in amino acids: CASSFDTGTQYF. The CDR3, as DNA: TGTGCCAGCAGTTTCGACACGGGCACGCAGTATTTT.

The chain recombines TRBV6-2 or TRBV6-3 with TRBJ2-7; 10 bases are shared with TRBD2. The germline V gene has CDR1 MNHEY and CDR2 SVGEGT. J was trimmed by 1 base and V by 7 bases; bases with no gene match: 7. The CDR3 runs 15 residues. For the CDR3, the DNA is TGTGCCAGCAAGGGATCTAGCGGGGGTTCCTACGAGCAGTACTTC. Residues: CASKGSSGGSYEQYF.

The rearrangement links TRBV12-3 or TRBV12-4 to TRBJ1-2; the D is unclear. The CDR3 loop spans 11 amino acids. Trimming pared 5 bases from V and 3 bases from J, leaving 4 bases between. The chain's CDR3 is CASSIYYGYTF. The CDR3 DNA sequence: TGTGCCAGCAGTATCTACTATGGCTACACCTTC.

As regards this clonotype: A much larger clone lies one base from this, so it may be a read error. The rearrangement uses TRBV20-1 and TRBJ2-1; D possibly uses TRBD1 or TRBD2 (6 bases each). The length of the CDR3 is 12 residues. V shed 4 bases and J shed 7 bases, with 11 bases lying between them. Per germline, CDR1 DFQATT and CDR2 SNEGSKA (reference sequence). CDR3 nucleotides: TGCAGTGCTAAAGGAGGGGGGAATGAGCAGTTCTTC. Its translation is CSAKGGGNEQFF.

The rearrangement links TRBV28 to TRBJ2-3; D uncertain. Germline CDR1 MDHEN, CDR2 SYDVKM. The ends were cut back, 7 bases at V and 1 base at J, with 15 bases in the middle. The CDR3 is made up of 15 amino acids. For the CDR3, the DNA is TGTGCCAGCAATCGGCGAGCGAGCGGCACAGATACGCAGTATTTT. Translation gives CASNRRASGTDTQYF.

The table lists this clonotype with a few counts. The CDR3 DNA follows: TGTGCCAGCAGCGACGAACCCATGCAGGAGGGGAACTATGGCTACACCTTC. Its translation is CASSDEPMQEGNYGYTF. The chain has TRBV6-1 and TRBJ1-2, with D possibly being TRBD1 (5 bases). V was shortened by 6 bases and J by 2 bases, with 22 bases between the two germline ends. CDR3 size: 17 residues. Germline V gene data show CDR1 as MNHNS and CDR2 as SASEGT.

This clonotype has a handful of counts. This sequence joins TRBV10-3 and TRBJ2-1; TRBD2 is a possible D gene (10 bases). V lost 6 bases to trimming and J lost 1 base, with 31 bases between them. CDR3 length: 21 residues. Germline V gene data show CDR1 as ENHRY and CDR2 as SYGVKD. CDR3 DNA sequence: TGTGCCATCAGCGGGGGACAGGGCGGACTAGCGGAGCCACGGTCCTACAATGAGCAGTTCTTC. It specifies CAISGGQGGLAEPRSYNEQFF.

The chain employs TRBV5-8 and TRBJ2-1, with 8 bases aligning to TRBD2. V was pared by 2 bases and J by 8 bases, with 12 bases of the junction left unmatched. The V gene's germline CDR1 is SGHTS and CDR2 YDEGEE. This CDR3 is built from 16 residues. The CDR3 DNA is TGTGCCAGCAGCTTTGTCGCCCGGGGGGGCCGCCATGAGCAGTTCTTC. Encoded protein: CASSFVARGGRHEQFF.

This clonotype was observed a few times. Here the CDR3 DNA reads TGTGCCAGCAGCTTAAAGCGGGGGGGTGGCAATGAGCAGTTCTTC. Its translation: CASSLKRGGGNEQFF. This chain connects TRBV7-2 to TRBJ2-1; 10 positions match TRBD2. The germline CDR1 and CDR2 sequences are SGHTA and FQGNSA. V lost 2 bases, J lost 6 bases, and 4 bases stayed unmatched. This CDR3 is 15 amino acids long.

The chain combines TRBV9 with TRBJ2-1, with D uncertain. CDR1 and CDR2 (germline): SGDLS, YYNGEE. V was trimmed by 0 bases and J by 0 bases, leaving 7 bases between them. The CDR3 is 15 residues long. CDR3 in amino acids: CASSVVSSSYNEQFF. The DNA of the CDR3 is TGTGCCAGCAGCGTAGTATCGAGCTCCTACAATGAGCAGTTCTTC. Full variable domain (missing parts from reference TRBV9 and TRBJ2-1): DSGVTQTPKHLITATGQRVTLRCSPRSGDLSVYWYQQSLDQGLQFLIQYYNGEERAKGNILERFSAQQFPDLHSELNLSSLELGDSALYFCASSVVSSSYNEQFFGPGTRLTVL.

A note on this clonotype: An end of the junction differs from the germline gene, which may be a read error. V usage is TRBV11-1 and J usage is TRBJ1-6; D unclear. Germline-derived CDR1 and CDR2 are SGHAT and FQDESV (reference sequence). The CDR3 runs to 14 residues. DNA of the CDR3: TGTGCCGGCAGCATCGGGGTGCTTAATTCACCCCTCCACTTT. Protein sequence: CAGSIGVLNSPLHF.

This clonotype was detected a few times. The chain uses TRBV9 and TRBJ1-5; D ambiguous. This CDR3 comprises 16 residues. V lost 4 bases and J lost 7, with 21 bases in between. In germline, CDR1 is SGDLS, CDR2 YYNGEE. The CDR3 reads CASSLRGIDWTQPQHF. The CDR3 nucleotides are TGTGCCAGCAGCCTCCGAGGGATTGATTGGACCCAGCCCCAGCATTTT. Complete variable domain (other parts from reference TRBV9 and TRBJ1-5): DSGVTQTPKHLITATGQRVTLRCSPRSGDLSVYWYQQSLDQGLQFLIQYYNGEERAKGNILERFSAQQFPDLHSELNLSSLELGDSALYFCASSLRGIDWTQPQHFGDGTRLSIL.

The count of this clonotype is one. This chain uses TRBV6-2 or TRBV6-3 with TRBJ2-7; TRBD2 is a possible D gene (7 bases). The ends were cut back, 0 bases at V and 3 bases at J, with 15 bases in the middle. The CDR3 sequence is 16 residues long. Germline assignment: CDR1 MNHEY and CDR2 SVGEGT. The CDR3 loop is CASSYSSAGAGYEQYF. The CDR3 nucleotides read TGTGCCAGCAGTTACTCATCGGCGGGGGCAGGCTACGAGCAGTACTTC.